This TCR beta chain was sequenced in a study of beta chain features in type 1 diabetes. Study details: Regarding age, gender and cell yields, patients proved similar to healthy donors.

Germline lookup yields CDR1 MNHNS and CDR2 SASEGT. The CDR3 has 14 amino acids. The V gene lost 4 bases and the J gene lost 0 bases, with 9 bases spanning the gap. As for this clone: Its antigen is undetermined.

Expressed TCRB transcripts were sequenced because the isolated RNA had all been reverse transcribed beforehand. Using immunoSEQ multiplex PCR, the repertoire was profiled, and TCRdb retains in-frame clones only, with some absent. The table includes more than 85,000 clones, roughly 40% detected once. Study observations and caveats: In comparison with healthy donors, patients had naive, central memory and Treg TCRB repertoires that appeared more similar. TCRB rearrangement may or may not be influenced by HLA type; here this remained unresolved. Significant though moderate, a shortening of TCRB CDR3s appeared in all four CD4+ subsets of Type 1 diabetes patients.

The chain combines TRBV6-1 with TRBJ1-1, with a weak D call TRBD1 (6 bases). The specimen sequenced was stem cell memory CD4+ T cells from blood. The receptor's source is a young woman in good health. This CDR3 is CASSAGDLNTEAFF. CDR3 nucleotide sequence: TGTGCCAGCAGTGCAGGGGACCTGAACACTGAAGCTTTCTTT.